The 18 T cell receptor beta chains listed next were all sequenced from one sample in a study of T-cell reconstitution after alpha-beta-depleted transplantation in children. TCRbeta library preparation incorporated unique molecular identifiers. TCRdb re-analysed the PCR reads in MiXCR, keeping a single row per CDR3 protein. The sample records about 580,000 distinct CDR3 sequences, about 21% being singletons. Sequencing used PBMCs, mostly from graft donor cells, obtained 360 days after TCRalphabeta/CD19-depleted stem cell transplant. The receptors stem from a boy younger than two who had a stem cell transplant for acute myeloid leukemia, so the T cells may come from the graft donor.

In its sample, this clonotype was seen a few times. The chain is built from TRBV20-1 and TRBJ2-3; D uncertain. CDR3 length: 12 amino acids. Germline V gene data show CDR1 as DFQATT and CDR2 as SNEGSKA (reference sequence). The V and J ends lost 5 bases and 1 base respectively, with 7 bases between them. The CDR3 nucleotides read TGCAGTGCTTCTCAGGGCACAGATACGCAGTATTTT. Protein product: CSASQGTDTQYF.

This rearrangement joins TRBV20-1 to TRBJ2-3; D remains unclear. Germline assignment: CDR1 DFQATT and CDR2 SNEGSKA (reference sequence). The CDR3 is 12 residues long. The CDR3 DNA sequence: TGCAGCGCGGCCAAGAGCGCAGATACGCAGTATTTT. The encoded protein is CSAAKSADTQYF.

This rearrangement joins TRBV6-1 to TRBJ2-2; possibly TRBD2 for D (5 bases). This CDR3 spans 16 amino acids. The V gene's germline CDR1 is MNHNS and CDR2 SASEGT. Trimming stripped 0 bases from V and 3 bases from J, with 11 bases between. The CDR3 sequence: CASSEAAGGDTGELFF. The CDR3 DNA reads as TGTGCCAGCAGTGAAGCGGCAGGAGGTGACACCGGGGAGCTGTTTTTT.

The table lists this clonotype with a few counts. CDR3 residues: CASSPNLNTGELFF. The CDR3 bases are TGTGCCAGCAGCCCCAATTTGAACACCGGGGAGCTGTTTTTT. The chain links TRBV12-3 or TRBV12-4 to TRBJ2-2; D gene unclear. Trimming removed 6 bases at V and 1 base at J, with 9 bases between. There are 14 residues in the CDR3.

V and J are TRBV20-1 and TRBJ2-7; D is perhaps TRBD2 (6 bases). Germline CDR1 reads DFQATT; CDR2 reads SNEGSKA (reference sequence). The CDR3 extends over 12 amino acids. The V end lost 6 bases, the J end lost 6 bases, and 15 bases lay between the germline ends. CDR3 region: CSARALGGEQYV. CDR3 nucleotides: TGCAGTGCCCGGGCCCTGGGGGGCGAGCAGTACGTC.

This clonotype was seen many times. The CDR3 spells CAITTTGNDNEQFF. As DNA, the CDR3 is TGTGCCATCACCACGACAGGGAACGACAATGAGCAGTTCTTC. The gene calls are TRBV10-3 and TRBJ2-1, with 7 positions matching TRBD1. Looked up from germline, CDR1 is ENHRY and CDR2 is SYGVKD. The CDR3 is 14 residues long. The J segment lost 5 bases and the V segment lost 7 bases, leaving 8 bases of the junction unmatched.

This clonotype was detected many times. This chain uses TRBV28 with TRBJ2-5, with no clear D. Trimming shortened V by 4 bases and J by 6 bases, and 15 bases separated the two germline ends. The CDR3 is 14 residues long. CDR1 MDHEN and CDR2 SYDVKM come from the germline V gene. The CDR3 here is CASSYQYLAKTQYF. CDR3 nucleotide sequence: TGTGCCAGCAGTTACCAATATCTGGCAAAGACCCAGTACTTC.

This chain connects TRBV7-9 to TRBJ2-5, with no clear D. CDR3 size: 14 residues. V lost 1 base to trimming and J lost 1 base, with 7 bases between them. Germline V gene lookup returns CDR1 SEHNR and CDR2 FQNEAQ (reference sequence). CDR3 DNA: TGTGCCAGCAGCTTAGTACAGTTCCAAGAGACCCAGTACTTC. Translating it yields CASSLVQFQETQYF. The full variable domain, completed using reference TRBV7-9 and TRBJ2-5, is DTGVSQNPRHKITKRGQNVTFRCDPISEHNRLYWYRQTLGQGPEFLTYFQNEAQLEKSRLLSDRFSAERPKGSFSTLEIQRTEQGDSAMYLCASSLVQFQETQYFGPGTRLLVL.

This chain links TRBV20-1 with TRBJ2-1; 13 positions agree with TRBD2. The length of the CDR3 is 16 residues. V trimming: 1 base; J trimming: 4 bases; junction bases outside the gene matches: 4. Germline V gene lookup returns CDR1 DFQATT and CDR2 SNEGSKA (reference sequence). DNA of the CDR3: TGCAGTGCTAGAGGAGGGACTAGCGGGGCTTACAATGAGCAGTTCTTC. Its translation is CSARGGTSGAYNEQFF.

This clonotype was picked up one time. The rearrangement joins TRBV24-1 to TRBJ2-1; 8 bases fit TRBD2. Losses at the gene ends were 4 bases for V and 4 bases for J; bases not matched to a gene: 2. The germline V gene encodes CDR1 KGHDR and CDR2 SFDVKD. The CDR3 length is 14 residues. CDR3 residues: CATSDSGGYNEQFF. In DNA form, the CDR3 reads TGTGCCACCAGTGACAGCGGGGGTTACAATGAGCAGTTCTTC.

This chain connects TRBV20-1 to TRBJ1-1; D might be TRBD1 (5 bases). Trimming shortened V by 3 bases and J by 4 bases, and 12 bases separated the two germline ends. The CDR3 is 13 amino acids. Looked up from germline, CDR1 is DFQATT and CDR2 is SNEGSKA (reference sequence). CDR3 bases: TGCAGTGCTAGCGGCGGGGGAGGCACTGAAGCTTTCTTT. It encodes CSASGGGGTEAFF.

This chain uses TRBV4-1 with TRBJ1-2; D is undetermined. The CDR3 length is 14 residues. CDR1 and CDR2 (germline): MGHRA, YSYEKL. V was shortened by 1 base and J by 4 bases, with 10 bases between the two germline ends. This CDR3 is CASSQVGGLYGYTF. The CDR3 region has the DNA TGCGCCAGCAGCCAAGTCGGTGGCCTCTATGGCTACACCTTC.

This sequence joins TRBV18 and TRBJ2-5; possible D gene TRBD2, 6 bases. Germline CDR1 and CDR2: KGHSH and LQKENI. V lost 8 bases and J lost 4, with 11 bases in between. The CDR3 runs 12 residues. The CDR3 DNA reads as TGTGCCAGCCGCCGGGACTCAGAGACCCAGTACTTC. The encoded protein is CASRRDSETQYF.

This rearrangement joins TRBV12-3 or TRBV12-4 to TRBJ2-3, with a possible D match to TRBD2 (6 bases). CDR3 size: 14 residues. V was shortened by 6 bases and J by 6 bases, with 16 bases between the two germline ends. CDR3 region: CASSLVRGADTQYF. The CDR3 DNA reads as TGTGCCAGCAGCCTTGTGCGGGGCGCTGATACGCAGTATTTT.

The table lists this clonotype with a few counts. The chain carries TRBV10-3 and TRBJ2-1; 14 bases line up with TRBD2. The CDR3 is 20 amino acids. The J segment lost 1 base and the V segment lost 6 bases, leaving 14 bases of the junction unmatched. CDR1 is ENHRY, CDR2 SYGVKD, per germline. The CDR3 spells CAISKPQTRTSGGSYNEQFF. The CDR3 DNA sequence: TGTGCCATCAGCAAACCTCAAACCCGGACTAGCGGGGGGTCCTACAATGAGCAGTTCTTC.

The chain is built from TRBV5-1 and TRBJ2-1, with D uncertain. CDR3 length equals 11 residues. The germline CDR1 and CDR2 sequences are SGHRS and YFSETQ. Trimming removed 8 bases from V and 4 bases from J, with 7 bases in between. This CDR3 reads CASQVYNEQFF. The CDR3 coding sequence is TGCGCCAGTCAGGTTTACAATGAGCAGTTCTTC.

This clonotype was recorded at least ten times. V gene TRBV10-2 combines with J gene TRBJ2-1; 9 bases align to TRBD1. Germline V gene sequence: CDR1 WSHSY, CDR2 SAAADI. Trimming took 3 bases from V and 3 from J; bases not matched to a gene: 9. The CDR3 runs 17 residues. CDR3 loop: CASSDLTGTGLYNEQFF. The CDR3 DNA reads as TGCGCCAGCAGTGACCTGACCGGGACAGGGCTCTACAATGAGCAGTTCTTC.

This clonotype was counted many times. V gene TRBV29-1 combines with J gene TRBJ1-1, with D possibly being TRBD1 (6 bases). Per the germline V gene, CDR1 is SQVTM and CDR2 is ANQGSEA. Trimming cost V 6 bases and J 1 base, with 12 bases left between them. The CDR3 runs 13 residues. CDR3 loop: CSVQQGRNTEAFF. CDR3 bases: TGCAGCGTCCAACAGGGACGGAACACTGAAGCTTTCTTT.